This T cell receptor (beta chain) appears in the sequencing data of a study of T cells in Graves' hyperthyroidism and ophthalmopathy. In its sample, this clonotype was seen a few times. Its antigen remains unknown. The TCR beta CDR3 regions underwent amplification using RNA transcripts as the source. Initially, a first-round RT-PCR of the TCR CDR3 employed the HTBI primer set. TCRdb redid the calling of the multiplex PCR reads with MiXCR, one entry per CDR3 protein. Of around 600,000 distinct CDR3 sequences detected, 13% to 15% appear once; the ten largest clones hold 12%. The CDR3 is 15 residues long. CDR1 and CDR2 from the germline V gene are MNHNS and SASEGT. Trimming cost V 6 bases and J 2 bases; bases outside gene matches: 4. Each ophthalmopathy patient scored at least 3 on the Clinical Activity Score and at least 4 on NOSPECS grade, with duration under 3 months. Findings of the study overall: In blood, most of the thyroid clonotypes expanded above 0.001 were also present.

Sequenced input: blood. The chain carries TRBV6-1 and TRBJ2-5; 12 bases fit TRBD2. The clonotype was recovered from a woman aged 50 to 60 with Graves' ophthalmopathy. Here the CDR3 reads CASRGTSGSQETQYF. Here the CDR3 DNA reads TGTGCCAGCAGGGGGACTAGCGGGTCTCAAGAGACCCAGTACTTC.